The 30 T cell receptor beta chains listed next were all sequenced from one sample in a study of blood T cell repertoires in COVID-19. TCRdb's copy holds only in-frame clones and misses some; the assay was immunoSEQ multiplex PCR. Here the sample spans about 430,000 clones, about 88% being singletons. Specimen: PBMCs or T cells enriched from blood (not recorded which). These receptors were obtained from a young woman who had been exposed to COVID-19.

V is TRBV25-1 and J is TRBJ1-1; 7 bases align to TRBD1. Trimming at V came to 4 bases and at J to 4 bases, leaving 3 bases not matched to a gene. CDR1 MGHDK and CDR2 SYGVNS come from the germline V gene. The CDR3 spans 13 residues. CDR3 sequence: CASSATGSTEAFF. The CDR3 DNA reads TGTGCCAGCAGTGCGACAGGGAGCACTGAAGCTTTCTTT.

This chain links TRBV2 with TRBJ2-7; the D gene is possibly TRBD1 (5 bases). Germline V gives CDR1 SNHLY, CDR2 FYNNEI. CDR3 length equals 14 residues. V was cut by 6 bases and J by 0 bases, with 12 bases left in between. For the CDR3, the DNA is TGTGCCAGCAGCCTGACAGCCTCCTCCTACGAGCAGTACTTC. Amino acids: CASSLTASSYEQYF.

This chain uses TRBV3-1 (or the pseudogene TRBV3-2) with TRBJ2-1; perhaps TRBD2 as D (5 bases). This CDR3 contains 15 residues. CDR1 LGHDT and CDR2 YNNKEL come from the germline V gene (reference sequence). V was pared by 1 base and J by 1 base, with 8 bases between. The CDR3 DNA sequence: TGTGCCAGCAGCCAAGGACGGGGATCCTACAATGAGCAGTTCTTC. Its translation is CASSQGRGSYNEQFF.

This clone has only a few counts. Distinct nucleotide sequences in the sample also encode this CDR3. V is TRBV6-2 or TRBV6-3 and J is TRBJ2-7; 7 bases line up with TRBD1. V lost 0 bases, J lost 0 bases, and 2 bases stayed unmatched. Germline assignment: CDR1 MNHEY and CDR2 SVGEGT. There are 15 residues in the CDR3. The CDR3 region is CASSYSRDSSYEQYF. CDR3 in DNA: TGTGCCAGCAGTTACTCCCGGGACAGCTCCTACGAGCAGTACTTC.

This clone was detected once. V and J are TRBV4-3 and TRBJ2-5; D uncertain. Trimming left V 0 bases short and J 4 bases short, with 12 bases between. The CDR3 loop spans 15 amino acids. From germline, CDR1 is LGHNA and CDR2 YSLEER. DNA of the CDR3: TGCGCCAGCAGCCAAGATGGTGGCAGGCCAGAGACCCAGTACTTC. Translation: CASSQDGGRPETQYF.

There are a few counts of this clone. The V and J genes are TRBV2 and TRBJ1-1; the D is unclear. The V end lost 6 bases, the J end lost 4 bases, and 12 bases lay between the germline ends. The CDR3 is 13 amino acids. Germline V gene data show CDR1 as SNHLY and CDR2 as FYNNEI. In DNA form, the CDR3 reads TGTGCCAGCAGACTTGAACCGAGCACTGAAGCTTTCTTT. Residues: CASRLEPSTEAFF.

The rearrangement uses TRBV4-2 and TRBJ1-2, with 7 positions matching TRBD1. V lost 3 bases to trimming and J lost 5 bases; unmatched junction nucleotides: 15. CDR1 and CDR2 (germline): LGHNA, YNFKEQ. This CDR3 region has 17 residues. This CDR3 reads CASSQSITGTDLYGYTF. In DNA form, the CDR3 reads TGTGCCAGCAGCCAGTCTATCACCGGGACAGACCTTTATGGCTACACCTTC.

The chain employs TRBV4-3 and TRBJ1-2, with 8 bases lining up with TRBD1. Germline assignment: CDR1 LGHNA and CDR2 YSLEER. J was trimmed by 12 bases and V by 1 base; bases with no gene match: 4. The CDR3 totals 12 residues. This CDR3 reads CASSQGTGTHTF. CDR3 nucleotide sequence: TGCGCCAGCAGCCAAGGGACAGGGACCCACACCTTC.

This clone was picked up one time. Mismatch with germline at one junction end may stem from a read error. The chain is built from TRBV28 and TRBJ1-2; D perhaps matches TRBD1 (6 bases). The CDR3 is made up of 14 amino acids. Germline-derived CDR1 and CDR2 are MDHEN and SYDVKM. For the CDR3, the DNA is TGTGCCAGCAGTCTTCAACAGGGTAACCATGGCTACACCTTC. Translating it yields CASSLQQGNHGYTF.

The CDR3 protein is CASSVELGSETQYF. Here the CDR3 DNA reads TGTGCCAGCAGCGTAGAACTAGGGTCTGAGACCCAGTACTTC. The rearrangement links TRBV9 to TRBJ2-5, with D perhaps TRBD2 (5 bases). Per the germline V gene, CDR1 is SGDLS and CDR2 is YYNGEE. This CDR3 is 14 amino acids long. Trimming took 0 bases from V and 5 from J, leaving 11 bases between them.

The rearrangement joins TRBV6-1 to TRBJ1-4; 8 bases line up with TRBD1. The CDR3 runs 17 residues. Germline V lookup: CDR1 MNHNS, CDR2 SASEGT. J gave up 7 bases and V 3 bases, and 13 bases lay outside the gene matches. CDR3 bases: TGTGCCAGCAGTGAGGTTTTGTATGCAGGGGGCGGTGAAAAACTGTTTTTT. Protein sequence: CASSEVLYAGGGEKLFF.

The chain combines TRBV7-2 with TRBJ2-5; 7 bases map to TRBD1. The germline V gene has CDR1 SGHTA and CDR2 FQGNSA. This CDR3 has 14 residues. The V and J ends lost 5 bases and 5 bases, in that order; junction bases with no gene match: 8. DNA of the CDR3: TGTGCCAGCAGCACCCGACAGGGCCGGGAGACCCAGTACTTC. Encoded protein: CASSTRQGRETQYF. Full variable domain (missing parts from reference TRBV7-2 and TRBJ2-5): GAGVSQSPSNKVTEKGKDVELRCDPISGHTALYWYRQSLGQGLEFLIYFQGNSAPDKSGLPSDRFSAERTGGSVSTLTIQRTQQEDSAVYLCASSTRQGRETQYFGPGTRLLVL.

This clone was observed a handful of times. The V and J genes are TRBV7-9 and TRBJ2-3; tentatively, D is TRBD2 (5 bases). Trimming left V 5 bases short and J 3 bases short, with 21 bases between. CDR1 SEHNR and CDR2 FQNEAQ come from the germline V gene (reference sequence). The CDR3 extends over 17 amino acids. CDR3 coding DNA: TGTGCCAGCAGCGCCACCTACAGTTTCCTAGCAACAGATACGCAGTATTTT. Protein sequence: CASSATYSFLATDTQYF. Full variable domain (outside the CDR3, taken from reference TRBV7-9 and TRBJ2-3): DTGVSQNPRHKITKRGQNVTFRCDPISEHNRLYWYRQTLGQGPEFLTYFQNEAQLEKSRLLSDRFSAERPKGSFSTLEIQRTEQGDSAMYLCASSATYSFLATDTQYFGPGTRLTVL.

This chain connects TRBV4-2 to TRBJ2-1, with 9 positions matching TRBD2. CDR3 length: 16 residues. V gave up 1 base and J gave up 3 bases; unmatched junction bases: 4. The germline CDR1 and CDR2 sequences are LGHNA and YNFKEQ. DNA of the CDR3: TGTGCCAGCAGCCAAGGAAGCGGGGGGAACTACAATGAGCAGTTCTTC. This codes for CASSQGSGGNYNEQFF.

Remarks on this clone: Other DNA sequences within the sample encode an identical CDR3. Written as DNA, the CDR3 is TGCGCCAGCAGCTTGGGAGGGTACGAGCAGTACTTC. Translated, it gives CASSLGGYEQYF. V gene TRBV5-1 combines with J gene TRBJ2-7; possible D gene TRBD2, 5 bases. This CDR3 is 12 amino acids long. The germline gives CDR1 SGHRS, CDR2 YFSETQ. With 0 bases removed from V and 4 bases from J, the gap between germline ends came to 5 bases.

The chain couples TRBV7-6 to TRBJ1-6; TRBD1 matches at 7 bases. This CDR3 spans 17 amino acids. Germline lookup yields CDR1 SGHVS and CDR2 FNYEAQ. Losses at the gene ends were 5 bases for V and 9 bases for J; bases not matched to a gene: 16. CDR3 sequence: CASSPYAGTAGSSPLHF. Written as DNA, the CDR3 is TGTGCCAGCAGCCCTTACGCCGGGACAGCCGGAAGTTCACCCCTCCACTTT. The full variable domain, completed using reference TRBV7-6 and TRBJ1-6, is GAGVSQSPRYKVTKRGQDVALRCDPISGHVSLYWYRQALGQGPEFLTYFNYEAQQDKSGLPNDRFSAERPEGSISTLTIQRTEQRDSAMYRCASSPYAGTAGSSPLHFGNGTRLTVT.

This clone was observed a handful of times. CDR3 DNA sequence: TGCGCCAGCAGCTCGCTGGGGGGGCGGACTGAAGCTTTCTTT. The encoded protein is CASSSLGGRTEAFF. The V call is TRBV5-1, the J call TRBJ1-1; TRBD1 might be the D (6 bases). This CDR3 is built from 14 residues. With 3 bases removed from V and 5 bases from J, the gap between germline ends came to 14 bases. Per germline, CDR1 SGHRS and CDR2 YFSETQ.

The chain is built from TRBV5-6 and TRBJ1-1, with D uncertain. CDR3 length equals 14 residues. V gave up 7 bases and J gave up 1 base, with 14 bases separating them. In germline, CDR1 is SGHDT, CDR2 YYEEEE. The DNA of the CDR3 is TGTGCCAGCGAACCAGGACTCGGGAACACTGAAGCTTTCTTT. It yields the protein CASEPGLGNTEAFF. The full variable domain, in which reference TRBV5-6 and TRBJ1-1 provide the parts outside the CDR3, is DAGVTQSPTHLIKTRGQQVTLRCSPKSGHDTVSWYQQALGQGPQFIFQYYEEEERQRGNFPDRFSGHQFPNYSSELNVNALLLGDSALYLCASEPGLGNTEAFFGQGTRLTVV.

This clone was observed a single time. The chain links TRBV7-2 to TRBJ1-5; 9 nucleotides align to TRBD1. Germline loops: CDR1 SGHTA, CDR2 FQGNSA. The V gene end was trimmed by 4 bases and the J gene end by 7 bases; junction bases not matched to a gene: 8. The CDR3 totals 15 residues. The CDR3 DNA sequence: TGTGCCAGCAGCTCAAGGACAGGGGTGGGACAGCCCCAGCATTTT. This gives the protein CASSSRTGVGQPQHF.

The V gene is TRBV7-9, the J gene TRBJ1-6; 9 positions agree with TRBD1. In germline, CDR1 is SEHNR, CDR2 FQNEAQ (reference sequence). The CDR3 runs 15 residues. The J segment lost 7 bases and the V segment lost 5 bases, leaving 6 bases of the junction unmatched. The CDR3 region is CASSQGQGMNSPLHF. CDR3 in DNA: TGTGCCAGCAGCCAGGGACAGGGAATGAATTCACCCCTCCACTTT.

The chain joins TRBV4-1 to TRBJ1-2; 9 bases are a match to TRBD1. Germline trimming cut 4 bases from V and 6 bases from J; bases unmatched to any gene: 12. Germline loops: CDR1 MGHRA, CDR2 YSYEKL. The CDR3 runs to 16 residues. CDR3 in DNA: TGCGCCAGCAGCCTTTTAGGACAGGGGAAATATGATGGCTACACCTTC. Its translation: CASSLLGQGKYDGYTF.

The CDR3 reads CASSLRLAGETQYF. Written as DNA, the CDR3 is TGTGCCAGCAGCTTACGACTAGCGGGAGAGACCCAGTACTTC. This chain connects TRBV5-4 to TRBJ2-5, with 10 positions matching TRBD2. The CDR3 extends over 14 amino acids. V lost 2 bases and J lost 4; bases outside the gene matches: 2. CDR1 SGHNT and CDR2 YYREEE come from the germline V gene (reference sequence).

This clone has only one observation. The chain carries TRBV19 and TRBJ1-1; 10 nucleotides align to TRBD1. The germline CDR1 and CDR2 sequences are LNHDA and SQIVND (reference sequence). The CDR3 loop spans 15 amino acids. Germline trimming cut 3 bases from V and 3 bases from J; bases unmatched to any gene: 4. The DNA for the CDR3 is TGTGCCAGTAGTATTGTGGGGACAGGGGACACTGAAGCTTTCTTT. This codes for CASSIVGTGDTEAFF.

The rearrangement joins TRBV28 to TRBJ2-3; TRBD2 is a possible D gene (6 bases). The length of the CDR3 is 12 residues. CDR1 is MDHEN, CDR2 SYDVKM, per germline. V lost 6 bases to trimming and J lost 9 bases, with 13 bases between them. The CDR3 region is CASSGETSTQYF. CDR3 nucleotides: TGTGCCAGCAGCGGCGAAACTAGCACGCAGTATTTT.

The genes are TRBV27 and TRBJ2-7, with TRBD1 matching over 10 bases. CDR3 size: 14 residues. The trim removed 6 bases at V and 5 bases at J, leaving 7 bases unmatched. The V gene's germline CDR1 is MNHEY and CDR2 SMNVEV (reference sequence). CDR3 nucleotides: TGTGCCAGCAGCTCGACAGGGGGCATCGACGAGCAGTACTTC. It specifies CASSSTGGIDEQYF.

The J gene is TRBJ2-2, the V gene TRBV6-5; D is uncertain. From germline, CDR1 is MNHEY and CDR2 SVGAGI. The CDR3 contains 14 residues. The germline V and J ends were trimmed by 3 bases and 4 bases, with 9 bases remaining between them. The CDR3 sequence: CASSYWAATGELFF. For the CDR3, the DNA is TGTGCCAGCAGTTATTGGGCAGCCACCGGGGAGCTGTTTTTT.

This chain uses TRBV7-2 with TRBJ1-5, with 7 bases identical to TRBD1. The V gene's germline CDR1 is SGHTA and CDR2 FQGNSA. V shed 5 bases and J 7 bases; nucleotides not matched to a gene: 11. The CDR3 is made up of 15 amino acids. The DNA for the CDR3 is TGTGCCAGCAGCCTCCTCTACAGGGGCGACCAGCCCCAGCATTTT. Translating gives CASSLLYRGDQPQHF.

The CDR3 sequence is CASSLGSASSGANVLTF. CDR3 nucleotides: TGTGCCAGCAGTTTGGGCAGTGCAAGCTCTGGGGCCAACGTCCTGACTTTC. The chain is built from TRBV28 and TRBJ2-6; the D is unclear. Germline-derived CDR1 and CDR2 are MDHEN and SYDVKM. The CDR3 has 17 residues. Trimming cost V 3 bases and J 0 bases, with 12 bases left between them.

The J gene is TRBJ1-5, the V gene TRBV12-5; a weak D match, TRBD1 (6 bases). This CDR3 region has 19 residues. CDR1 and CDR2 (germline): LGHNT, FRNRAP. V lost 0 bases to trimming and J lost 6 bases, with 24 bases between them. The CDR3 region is CASGLVGPMSGQGRQPQHF. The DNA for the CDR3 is TGTGCTAGTGGTTTGGTAGGCCCGATGTCGGGACAAGGGCGTCAGCCCCAGCATTTT. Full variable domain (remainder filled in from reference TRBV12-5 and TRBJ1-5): DARVTQTPRHKVTEMGQEVTMRCQPILGHNTVFWYRQTMMQGLELLAYFRNRAPLDDSGMPKDRFSAEMPDATLATLKIQPSEPRDSAVYFCASGLVGPMSGQGRQPQHFGDGTRLSIL.

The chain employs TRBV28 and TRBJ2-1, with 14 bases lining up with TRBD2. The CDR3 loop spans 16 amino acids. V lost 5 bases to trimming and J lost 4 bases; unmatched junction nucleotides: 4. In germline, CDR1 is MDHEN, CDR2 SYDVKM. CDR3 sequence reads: CASSRGLAGAYNEQFF. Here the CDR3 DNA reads TGTGCCAGCAGTAGGGGACTAGCGGGGGCGTACAATGAGCAGTTCTTC.